One and the same sample provided the 21 T cell receptor beta chains below, sequenced in a study of identical twins. Via MiXCR, TCRdb re-called the 5' RACE reads, giving one row per CDR3 protein. This table holds some 560,000 distinct CDR3 sequences, around a tenth found once. This sample was also put to use in a study of yellow fever vaccine responses in identical twins.

Specimen: PBMCs. These receptors originate from a woman between 18 and 30 years old in good health.

This clonotype was counted ten times or more. J is TRBJ2-1 and V is TRBV13, with unresolved D. The V end was cut by 5 bases, the J end by 6 bases, with 17 bases between. The CDR3 is 15 residues long. CDR1 is PRHDT, CDR2 FYEKMQ, per germline (reference sequence). CDR3 in DNA: TGTGCCAGCAGCCGGAATATCAATCCTACCAATGAGCAGTTCTTC. Translating gives CASSRNINPTNEQFF.

In this sample, this clonotype turned up many times. The chain links TRBV28 to TRBJ2-5, with D hard to call. CDR3 length equals 14 residues. Trimming removed 2 bases at V and 2 bases at J, with 9 bases between. CDR1 and CDR2 (germline): MDHEN, SYDVKM. The CDR3 is CASSLAGRQETQYF. In DNA form, the CDR3 reads TGTGCCAGCAGTTTAGCCGGCAGACAAGAGACCCAGTACTTC.

This clonotype was found a few times. The CDR3 DNA sequence: TGTGCCAGCAGCTCTCCGACAGGGGGGCCTTCACCCCTCCACTTT. Translating it yields CASSSPTGGPSPLHF. This chain joins TRBV7-8 and TRBJ1-6, with TRBD1 matching over 9 bases. From germline, CDR1 is SGHVS and CDR2 FQNEAQ. The CDR3 is made up of 15 amino acids. The V segment lost 4 bases and the J segment 9 bases; nucleotides outside the gene matches: 7.

This clonotype has ten or more counts. The chain is built from TRBV5-1 and TRBJ1-5; D unclear. Germline values: CDR1 SGHRS, CDR2 YFSETQ. CDR3 length: 15 amino acids. V was cut by 0 bases and J by 2 bases, with 9 bases left in between. The CDR3 bases are TGCGCCAGCAGCTTGGAAGGAGGTCGCAATCAGCCCCAGCATTTT. This translates into CASSLEGGRNQPQHF.

The V and J genes are TRBV5-4 and TRBJ1-1; D is ambiguous. Trimming left V 2 bases short and J 0 bases short, with 8 bases between. This CDR3 region has 14 residues. Per the germline V gene, CDR1 is SGHNT and CDR2 is YYREEE (reference sequence). The CDR3 DNA is TGTGCCAGCAGCTTAAGGTCGATGAACACTGAAGCTTTCTTT. It codes for CASSLRSMNTEAFF.

The rearrangement links TRBV6-2 or TRBV6-3 to TRBJ2-7; TRBD2 matches 9 bases. V shed 6 bases and J 1 base; nucleotides not matched to a gene: 7. The germline V gene encodes CDR1 MNHEY and CDR2 SVGEGT. CDR3 length: 15 amino acids. CDR3 DNA: TGTGCCAGCAGGAGACTAGCGGTGAATTCCTACGAGCAGTACTTC. It specifies CASRRLAVNSYEQYF.

This clonotype has just a few counts. The rearrangement joins TRBV12-3 or TRBV12-4 to TRBJ2-2; the match to TRBD1 covers 7 bases. Trimming took 6 bases from V and 3 from J; bases not matched to a gene: 4. The CDR3 loop spans 14 amino acids. Here the CDR3 reads CASRHRGYTGELFF. CDR3 DNA: TGTGCCAGCAGACACAGGGGTTACACCGGGGAGCTGTTTTTT.

This clonotype has more than one count but fewer than ten. V gene TRBV6-1 combines with J gene TRBJ2-7; 9 bases align to TRBD2. This CDR3 is built from 16 residues. V lost 5 bases to trimming and J lost 2 bases; unmatched junction nucleotides: 10. CDR1 MNHNS and CDR2 SASEGT come from the germline V gene. The CDR3 loop reads CASSRLGTSQAYEQYF. The CDR3 DNA reads TGTGCCAGCAGTCGTCTCGGGACTAGCCAAGCCTACGAGCAGTACTTC.

V gene TRBV5-6 combines with J gene TRBJ2-5; 7 positions match TRBD1. V was pared by 4 bases and J by 4 bases, with 7 bases of the junction left unmatched. The CDR3 consists of 14 residues. Per germline, CDR1 SGHDT and CDR2 YYEEEE. The CDR3 protein is CASSRDSEGETQYF. The CDR3 DNA is TGTGCCAGCAGCCGGGACAGTGAAGGAGAGACCCAGTACTTC.

The table lists this clonotype with a few counts. The chain recombines TRBV7-3 with TRBJ2-5, with D maybe TRBD1 (7 bases). Trimming removed 4 bases at V and 8 bases at J, with 17 bases between. This CDR3 region has 14 residues. Germline CDR1 reads SGHTA; CDR2 reads FQGTGA. CDR3: CASSSRGVQGTQYF. The CDR3 bases are TGTGCCAGCAGCTCCAGGGGGGTCCAGGGTACCCAGTACTTC.

Regarding this clonotype: This sequence may be a read error, since a much larger clone differs from it by one base. This chain links TRBV5-4 with TRBJ2-7; TRBD2 agrees at 13 bases. This CDR3 comprises 15 residues. The J segment lost 3 bases and the V segment lost 4 bases, leaving 4 bases of the junction unmatched. CDR1 SGHNT and CDR2 YYREEE come from the germline V gene (reference sequence). The CDR3 DNA reads TGTGCCAGCAGCGAGGGACTAGCGGGATTCTACGAGCAGTACTTC. Protein sequence: CASSEGLAGFYEQYF. Full variable domain (rest looked up from reference TRBV5-4 and TRBJ2-7): ETGVTQSPTHLIKTRGQQVTLRCSSQSGHNTVSWYQQALGQGPQFIFQYYREEENGRGNFPPRFSGLQFPNYSSELNVNALELDDSALYLCASSEGLAGFYEQYFGPGTRLTVT.

This clonotype was detected many times. The genes are TRBV7-2 and TRBJ1-1; a possible D gene is TRBD1 (6 bases). The V and J ends lost 5 bases and 2 bases respectively, with 15 bases between them. The CDR3 has 15 amino acids. Germline values: CDR1 SGHTA, CDR2 FQGNSA. As DNA, the CDR3 is TGTGCCAGCAGCCCTTACAGGACAGTTAACACTGAAGCTTTCTTT. This sequence encodes CASSPYRTVNTEAFF.

This clonotype was seen at least ten times. The chain is built from TRBV20-1 and TRBJ1-2, with D perhaps matching TRBD1 (6 bases). Trimming stripped 3 bases from V and 5 bases from J, with 19 bases between. Germline CDR1 and CDR2: DFQATT and SNEGSKA (reference sequence). CDR3 length: 15 residues. The CDR3 DNA sequence: TGCAGTGCTAGGCTTTTTCAGGGGTGGGCTTATGGCTACACCTTC. This codes for CSARLFQGWAYGYTF.

The rearrangement uses TRBV6-1 and TRBJ2-7, with TRBD2 matching 7 bases. Germline V CDR1 and CDR2: MNHNS, SASEGT. This CDR3 comprises 14 residues. Trimming at V came to 6 bases and at J to 2 bases, leaving 7 bases not matched to a gene. The CDR3 here is CASRAGRQTYEQYF. The CDR3 DNA follows: TGTGCCAGCAGAGCGGGACGGCAAACCTACGAGCAGTACTTC.

The chain is built from TRBV7-2 and TRBJ2-1, with D perhaps TRBD2 (6 bases). Trimming stripped 5 bases from V and 7 bases from J, with 18 bases between. Per germline, CDR1 SGHTA and CDR2 FQGNSA. CDR3 length: 15 residues. The CDR3 nucleotides read TGTGCCAGCAGCCCCCTCGCGGGATGGGAAAATGAGCAGTTCTTC. Translating gives CASSPLAGWENEQFF. The entire variable domain, with the rest obtained from reference TRBV7-2 and TRBJ2-1, is as follows: GAGVSQSPSNKVTEKGKDVELRCDPISGHTALYWYRQSLGQGLEFLIYFQGNSAPDKSGLPSDRFSAERTGGSVSTLTIQRTQQEDSAVYLCASSPLAGWENEQFFGPGTRLTVL.

This clonotype was counted between two and nine times. The chain recombines TRBV29-1 with TRBJ2-5; 7 nucleotides agree with TRBD1. CDR1 SQVTM and CDR2 ANQGSEA come from the germline V gene. The CDR3 has 13 amino acids. V gave up 6 bases and J gave up 0 bases; unmatched junction bases: 4. The CDR3 spells CSVGDSDQETQYF. CDR3 nucleotides: TGCAGCGTGGGGGACAGCGACCAAGAGACCCAGTACTTC.

This clonotype came up a few times. The chain's CDR3 is CSAPSGSNRTSGTYEQYF. In nucleotides, the CDR3 is TGCAGTGCCCCCAGCGGATCGAACCGGACTAGCGGAACCTACGAGCAGTACTTC. The chain combines TRBV20-1 with TRBJ2-7, with 10 bases fitting TRBD2. This CDR3 has 18 amino acids. CDR1 and CDR2 from the germline V gene are DFQATT and SNEGSKA (reference sequence). J gave up 2 bases and V 6 bases, and 19 bases lay outside the gene matches.

As DNA, the CDR3 is TGTGCCAGTAGAAGAAGCGGGAGTTCGGATGAGCAGTTCTTC. Protein: CASRRSGSSDEQFF. The chain recombines TRBV19 with TRBJ2-1, with 8 bases matching TRBD2. This CDR3 contains 14 residues. V was clipped by 6 bases and J by 8 bases; unmatched bases: 9. Germline V gene sequence: CDR1 LNHDA, CDR2 SQIVND (reference sequence).

This clonotype was observed at least ten times. This chain connects TRBV15 to TRBJ1-1; 9 bases align to TRBD1. The V and J ends lost 5 bases and 3 bases, in that order; junction bases with no gene match: 7. CDR3 size: 15 residues. Germline V CDR1 and CDR2: LNHNV, YYDKDF (reference sequence). The chain's CDR3 is CATSRGQGSYTEAFF. The CDR3 DNA reads as TGTGCCACCAGCCGAGGACAGGGGTCTTACACTGAAGCTTTCTTT.

This rearrangement joins TRBV7-6 to TRBJ1-1, with D maybe TRBD1 (6 bases). V was clipped by 1 base and J by 6 bases, with 18 bases between them. This CDR3 contains 16 residues. Germline values: CDR1 SGHVS, CDR2 FNYEAQ. CDR3: CASSLGREGGLAEAFF. The CDR3 DNA follows: TGTGCCAGCAGCTTAGGTCGTGAGGGGGGGTTGGCTGAAGCTTTCTTT.

This clonotype was observed many times. This CDR3 reads CASSALGGRTGELFF. The CDR3 DNA follows: TGTGCCAGCAGTGCCTTAGGGGGGCGGACCGGGGAGCTGTTTTTT. V usage is TRBV6-1 and J usage is TRBJ2-2, with D possibly called TRBD1 or TRBD2 (6 bases each). The CDR3 has 15 residues. V was pared by 4 bases and J by 5 bases, with 14 bases between. Germline lookup yields CDR1 MNHNS and CDR2 SASEGT.